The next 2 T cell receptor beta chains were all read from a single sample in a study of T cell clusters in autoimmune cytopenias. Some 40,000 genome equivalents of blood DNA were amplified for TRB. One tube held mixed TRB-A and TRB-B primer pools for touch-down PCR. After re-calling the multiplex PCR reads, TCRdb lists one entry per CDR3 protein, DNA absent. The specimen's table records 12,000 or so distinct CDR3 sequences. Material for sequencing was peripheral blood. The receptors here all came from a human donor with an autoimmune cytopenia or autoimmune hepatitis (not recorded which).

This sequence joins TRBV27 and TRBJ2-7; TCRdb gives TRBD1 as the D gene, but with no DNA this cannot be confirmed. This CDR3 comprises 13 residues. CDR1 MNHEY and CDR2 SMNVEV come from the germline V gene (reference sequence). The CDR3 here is CASSSGRGQEQYF.

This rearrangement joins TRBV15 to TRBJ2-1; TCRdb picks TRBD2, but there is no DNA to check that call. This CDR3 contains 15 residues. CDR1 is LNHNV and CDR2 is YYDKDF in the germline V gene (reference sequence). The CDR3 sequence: CATSRDLEGQNEQFF.